This TCR beta chain originates from a study of blood T cell repertoires in COVID-19. Study background: COVID-19 samples, acute and convalescent, were from the United States, Italy and Spain.

This study enrolled people aged 18 to 89 from around 25 US geographic areas. This CDR3 has 15 amino acids. The germline gives CDR1 MNHEY, CDR2 SMNVEV (reference sequence). V gave up 5 bases and J gave up 4 bases, with 15 bases separating them. Clones were sequenced by immunoSEQ multiplex PCR, and TCRdb holds only the in-frame ones, with some missing. This sample has about 250,000 clones; 80% to 90% occur once, and the top ten carry roughly 3%. The sequence was collected from a woman aged 40 to 50 who had been exposed to COVID-19. Sequences were obtained from PBMCs or T cells enriched from blood (not recorded which). This chain joins TRBV27 and TRBJ2-1; a weak D match, TRBD1 (8 bases). CDR3 sequence reads: CASSPQGGGYNEQFF. The CDR3 DNA is TGTGCCAGCAGTCCACAGGGGGGGGGTTACAATGAGCAGTTCTTC.